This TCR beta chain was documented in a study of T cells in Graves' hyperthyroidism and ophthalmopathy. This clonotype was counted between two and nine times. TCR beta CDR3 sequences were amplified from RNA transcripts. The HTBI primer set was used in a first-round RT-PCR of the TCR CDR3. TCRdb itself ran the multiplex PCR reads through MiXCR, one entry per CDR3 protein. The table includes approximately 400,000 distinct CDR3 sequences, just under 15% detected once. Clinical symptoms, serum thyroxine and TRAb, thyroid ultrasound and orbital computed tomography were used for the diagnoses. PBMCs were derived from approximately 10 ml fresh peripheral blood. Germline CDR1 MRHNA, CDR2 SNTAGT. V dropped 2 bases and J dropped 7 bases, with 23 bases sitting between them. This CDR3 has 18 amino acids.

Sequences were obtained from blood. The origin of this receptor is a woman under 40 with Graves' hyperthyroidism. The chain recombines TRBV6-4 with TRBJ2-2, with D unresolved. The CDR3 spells CASSDPPAGPSRSGELFF. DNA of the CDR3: TGTGCCAGCAGTGACCCGCCCGCAGGCCCATCTCGGAGCGGGGAGCTGTTTTTT.